This entry describes one T cell receptor (beta chain). These data come from a study of blood T cells in healthy people across ages. CDR3 size: 14 residues. Trimming took off 3 bases at V and 5 bases at J, with 15 bases between the two ends. CDR1 and CDR2 from the germline V gene are DFQATT and SNEGSKA (reference sequence). A second PCR, run for about 7 to 11 cycles, used a sample-barcoded 5' primer plus a J-beta primer mix. TCRdb re-called the 5' RACE reads with MiXCR, one entry per CDR3 protein. The sample contains some 760,000 distinct CDR3 sequences, 25% of which appear only once. This same sample was also taken into another study, of T cells of mothers and their children.

This receptor was identified in a boy younger than 18 in good health. Sample: blood. The chain recombines TRBV20-1 with TRBJ2-3; D remains ambiguous. CDR3 in amino acids: CSASGWAYEDTQYF. CDR3 sequence (DNA): TGCAGTGCTAGTGGGTGGGCTTATGAAGATACGCAGTATTTT.